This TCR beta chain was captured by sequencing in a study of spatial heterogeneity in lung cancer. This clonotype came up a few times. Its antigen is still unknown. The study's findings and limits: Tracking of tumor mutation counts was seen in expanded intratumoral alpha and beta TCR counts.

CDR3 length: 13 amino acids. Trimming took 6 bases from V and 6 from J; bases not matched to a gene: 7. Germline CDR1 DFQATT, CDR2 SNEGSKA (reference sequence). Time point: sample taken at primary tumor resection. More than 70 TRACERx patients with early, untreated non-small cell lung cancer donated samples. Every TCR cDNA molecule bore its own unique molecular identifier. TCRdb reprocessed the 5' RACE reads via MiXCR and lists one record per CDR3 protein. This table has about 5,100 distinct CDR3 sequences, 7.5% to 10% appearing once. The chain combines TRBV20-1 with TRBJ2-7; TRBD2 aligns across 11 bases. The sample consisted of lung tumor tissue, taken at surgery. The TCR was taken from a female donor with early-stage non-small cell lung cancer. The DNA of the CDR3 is TGCAGTGCGGCGACTAGCGGGACCCTCGAGCAGTACTTC. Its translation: CSAATSGTLEQYF.